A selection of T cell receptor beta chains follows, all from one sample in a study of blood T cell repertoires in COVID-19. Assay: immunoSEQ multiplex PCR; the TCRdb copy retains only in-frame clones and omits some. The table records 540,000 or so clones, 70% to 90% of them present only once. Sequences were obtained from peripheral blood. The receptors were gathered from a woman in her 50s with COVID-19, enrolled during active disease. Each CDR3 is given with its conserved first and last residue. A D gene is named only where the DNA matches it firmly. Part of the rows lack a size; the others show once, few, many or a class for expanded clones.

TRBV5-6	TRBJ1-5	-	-	TGTGCCAGCAGCTTGTGGGGGGGAACAGACAATCAGCCCCAGCATTTT	CASSLWGGTDNQPQHF
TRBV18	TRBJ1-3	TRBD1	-	TGTGCCAGCTCACCGATACAGGGGGCCTCCTCTGGAAACACCATATATTTT	CASSPIQGASSGNTIYF
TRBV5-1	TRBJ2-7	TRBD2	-	TGCGCCAGCAGCTTGTTGACTAGCGGGGGCCTTAGCTCCTACGAGCAGTACTTC	CASSLLTSGGLSSYEQYF
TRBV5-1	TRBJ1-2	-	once	TGCGCCAGCAGCTTGGAAACCCCCTGGGCAGTTGGCACCTCCTATGGCTACACCTTC	CASSLETPWAVGTSYGYTF
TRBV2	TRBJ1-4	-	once	TGTGCCAGCAGTGGAAGGGGAACTAATGAAAAACTGTTTTTT	CASSGRGTNEKLFF
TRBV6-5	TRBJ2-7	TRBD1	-	TGTGCCAGCAGTTTAACCGGGACAGGCCCCTACGAGCAGTACTTC	CASSLTGTGPYEQYF
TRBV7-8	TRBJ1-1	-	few	TGTGCCAGCAGCTTCAGTTTGAACACTGAAGCTTTCTTT	CASSFSLNTEAFF
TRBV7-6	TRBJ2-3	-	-	TGTGCCAGCAGCTCTTGGGCGGGTTCCACAGATACGCAGTATTTT	CASSSWAGSTDTQYF
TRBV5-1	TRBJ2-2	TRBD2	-	TGCGCCAGCCTTAGCGGGGGGAACACCGGGGAGCTGTTTTTT	CASLSGGNTGELFF
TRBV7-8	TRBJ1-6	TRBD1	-	TGTGCCAGCAGCCCCCGGGACAGGGCGACACCCCTCCACTTT	CASSPRDRATPLHF
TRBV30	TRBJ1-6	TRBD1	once	TGTGCCTGGCACACAGGGGGCGGATATAATTCACCCCTCCACTTT	CAWHTGGGYNSPLHF
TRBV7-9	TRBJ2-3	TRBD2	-	TGTGCCAGCAGTCAAGGGACTAGCGGGGGACATGACACAGATACGCAGTATTTT	CASSQGTSGGHDTDTQYF
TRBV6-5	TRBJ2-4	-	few	TGTGCCAGCAGTTACGAGGGCATTCAGTACTTC	CASSYEGIQYF
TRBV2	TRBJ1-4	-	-	TGTGCCAGCAGTGAAAGGGGAGTCAGGGGCCCTAATGAAAAACTGTTTTTT	CASSERGVRGPNEKLFF
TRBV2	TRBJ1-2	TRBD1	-	TGTGCCAGCGGACAGGGGGAAGGCTACACCTTC	CASGQGEGYTF
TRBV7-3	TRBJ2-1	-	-	TGTGCCAGCAGCTTGGGCCTACAGGGTGAGCAGTTCTTC	CASSLGLQGEQFF
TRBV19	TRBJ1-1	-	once	TGTGCCAGTAGTATAGACCTCGACAGTTTCGAAGCTTTCTTT	CASSIDLDSFEAFF
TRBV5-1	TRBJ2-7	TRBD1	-	TGCGCCAGCAGCTTGGAGGGACAGGGGTTTGGCGAGCAGTACTTC	CASSLEGQGFGEQYF
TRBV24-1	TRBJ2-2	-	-	TGTGCCACCAGTGACCGGACGACAGCGCGGAGCACCGGGGAGCTGTTTTTT	CATSDRTTARSTGELFF
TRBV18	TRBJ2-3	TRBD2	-	TGTGCCAGCTCCCGGACTAGCGGGGGGCAAGATACGCAGTATTTT	CASSRTSGGQDTQYF
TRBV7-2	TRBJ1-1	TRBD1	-	TGTGCCAGCAGCCTACAACAGGGGGTCACTGAAGCTTTCTTT	CASSLQQGVTEAFF
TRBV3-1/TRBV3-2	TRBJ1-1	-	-	TGTGCCAGCAGCCGCCGTGAGGTGAACACTGAAGCTTTCTTT	CASSRREVNTEAFF
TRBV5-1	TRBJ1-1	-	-	TGCGCCAGCAGCCCGGCAGGGGACCCTGAAGCTTTCTTT	CASSPAGDPEAFF
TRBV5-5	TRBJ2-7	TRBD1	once	TGTGCCAGCAGCTTGGAGGACAGGGGAACGTTGACTAAGGACTTC	CASSLEDRGTLTKDF
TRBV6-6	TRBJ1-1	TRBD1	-	TGTGCCAGCAGTAATTCCGGGACAGAGGGAAGCTTT	CASSNSGTEGSF
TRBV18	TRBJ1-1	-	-	TGTGCCAGCTCCCCCCGGGGGGGCCTGAACACTGAAGCTTTCTTT	CASSPRGGLNTEAFF
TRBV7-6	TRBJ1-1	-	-	TGTGCCAGCGGCACAGTGAACACTGAAGCTTTCTTT	CASGTVNTEAFF
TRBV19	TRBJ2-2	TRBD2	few	TGTGCCAGTAGTAGTATAGCGGGGACTACGAACACCGGGGAGCTGTTTTTT	CASSSIAGTTNTGELFF
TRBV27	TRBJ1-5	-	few	TGTGCCAGCAGTTCGGGGAATCAGCCCCAGCATTTT	CASSSGNQPQHF